This T cell receptor beta chain was observed in a study of memory CD8 T cells in hepatitis C reinfection (dated by TCRdb to between 2016 and 2019). Some background on the complete study: Of the five donors, three spontaneously resolved two consecutive HCV infections, and two cleared a primary infection but developed chronic infection after reinfection. A few reinfection cases with stored pre-reinfection samples were identified between about 2009 and 2013. An HCV reinfection was defined as a positive HCV RNA test that came after two negative tests taken at least 60 days apart. The TCR beta repertoire of virus-specific CD8 T cells was tracked longitudinally in five or six donors across an HCV reinfection episode. In the reinfection study, participants with a resolved prior HCV infection were followed up every 3 months. Samples for the late or post reinfection period were taken 12 to 24 weeks after reinfection was detected. Broad study findings and their caveats: With only five donors, the study could not reach definitive conclusions about public clonotypes linked to secondary clearance.

Worth noting for this clone: This clone's antigen is unknown. No much larger clone exists at a distance of one base, and base qualities are not known.

Library preparation employed the immunoSEQ multiplex PCR assay. Genomic DNA was extracted from the sorted cells, and Adaptive Biotechnologies' automated high-throughput method was used to sequence the TCR beta V, D and J regions. A two-step, bias-controlled multiplex PCR was used to amplify CDR3 regions. Amplified TCR beta libraries were sequenced on an Illumina instrument. Per the original workflow: Demultiplexed reads were processed to reduce amplification and sequencing bias, and CDR3 sequences were assigned to gene families using the IMGT database. Repertoire data were analyzed with ImmunoSEQ software version 2.0. Out-of-frame sequences and sequences with stop codons in the CDR3 were removed from clonotype lists. Clonotypes with a frequency below 0.01% were excluded because such clonotypes corresponded to less than one cell. Richness was calculated by dividing observed richness by the number of input cells, and evenness was calculated by dividing Shannon entropy by the log of observed richness. Repertoire diversity and the similarity between time points were measured using Simpson diversity and Morisita-Horn overlap indices. Clonotypes were categorized as dominant (>1%), sub-dominant (0.5-0.99%), low abundance (0.1-0.49%) or lowest abundance (<0.1%). A germline index was derived by subtracting total nucleotide additions from total CDR3 length and dividing the result by total CDR3 length. TCRdb provides this immuneACCESS table in a form limited to in-frame rearrangements. Some clones are lacking; in checked studies, under half of them reflect an unresolved V gene, and why the rest are absent is not known. V and J calls and clone size are those listed in that table; D and trimming were worked out from the DNA. This sample has approximately 46,000 clones in its table, and roughly 87% of those were observed once. More than 0.6% of the sample is in the top ten clones.

The CDR3 measures 15 amino acids from cysteine to phenylalanine. Here the CDR3 DNA is all that survives: 45 bases in frame from base 1. CDR1 is given as ENHRY and CDR2 as SYGVKD, both from the germline V gene. At the junction V is shortened by 0 bases and J by 2 bases, with 9 bases in between. In the paper's terms, the time point label means: late/post reinfection, 12 to 24 weeks after detection. TCR sequencing was performed on the sorted cells directly ex vivo, without any in vitro expansion beforehand. The donors were people who inject drugs and were enrolled in Canada's Montreal Acute Hepatitis C Cohort Study (HEPCO). As controls, total naive CD8 T cells were sorted as viable CD3+ CD8+ CD45RO- cells from a couple of donors at all three reinfection time points. Before sorting, cryopreserved peripheral blood mononuclear cells were thawed, and CD8 T cells were purified from the thawed cells. CD8 T cells were enriched by negative selection with the MACS CD8+ T cell Isolation Kit. A BD FACSAria II sorter with FACSDiva software was used for cell sorting, and FlowJo was used for data analysis.

This receptor was taken from a man younger than 35 with hepatitis C virus infection. Material: naive CD8+ T cells sorted from blood. The cell subset or site label on this specimen signifies: total naive CD8+CD45RO- T cells. Recombination joined TRBV10-3 with TRBJ2-3; the D region possibly corresponds to TRBD1 (6 bases align). For the CDR3, the sequence is CAISESTGYTDTQYF. The nucleotides read TGTGCCATCAGTGAGTCAACAGGGTACACAGATACGCAGTATTTT.